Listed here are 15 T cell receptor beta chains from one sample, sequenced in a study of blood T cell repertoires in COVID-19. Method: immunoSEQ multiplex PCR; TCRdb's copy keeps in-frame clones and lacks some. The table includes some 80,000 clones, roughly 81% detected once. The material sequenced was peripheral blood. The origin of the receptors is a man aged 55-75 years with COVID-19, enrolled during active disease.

CDR3 bases: TGTGCCAGCAGCTTGATGTTGGGTGGGGCATACTCTGGAAACACCATATATTTT. It is translated as CASSLMLGGAYSGNTIYF. The rearrangement uses TRBV5-6 and TRBJ1-3, with D maybe TRBD1 (5 bases). The CDR3 covers 18 residues. Germline CDR1 reads SGHDT; CDR2 reads YYEEEE. The V end lost 1 base, the J end lost 0 bases, and 17 bases lay between the germline ends.

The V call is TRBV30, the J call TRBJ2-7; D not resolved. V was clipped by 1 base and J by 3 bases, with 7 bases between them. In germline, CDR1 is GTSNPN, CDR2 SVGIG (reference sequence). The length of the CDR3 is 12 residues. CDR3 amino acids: CAWSEQSYEQYF. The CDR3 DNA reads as TGTGCCTGGAGTGAACAGAGCTACGAGCAGTACTTC.

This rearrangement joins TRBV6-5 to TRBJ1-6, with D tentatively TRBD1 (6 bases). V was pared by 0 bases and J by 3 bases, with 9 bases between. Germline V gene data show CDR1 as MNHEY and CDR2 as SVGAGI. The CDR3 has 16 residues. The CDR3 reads CASSYSRDNYNSPLHF. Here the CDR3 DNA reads TGTGCCAGCAGTTACTCTCGGGACAACTATAATTCACCCCTCCACTTT.

The CDR3 spells CASSRSRRGDYGYTF. DNA for the CDR3: TGTGCCAGCAGCCGATCCCGGCGCGGGGACTATGGCTACACCTTC. The chain couples TRBV5-6 to TRBJ1-2; D uncertain. V was pared by 4 bases and J by 3 bases, with 16 bases between. The CDR3 sequence is 15 residues long. The V gene's germline CDR1 is SGHDT and CDR2 YYEEEE.

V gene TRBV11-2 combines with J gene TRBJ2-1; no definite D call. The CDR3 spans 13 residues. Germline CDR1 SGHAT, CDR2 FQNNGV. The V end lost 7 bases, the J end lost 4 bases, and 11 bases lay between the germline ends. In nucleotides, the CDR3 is TGTGCCAGCACCGCCGGAGTTTACAATGAGCAGTTCTTC. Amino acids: CASTAGVYNEQFF.

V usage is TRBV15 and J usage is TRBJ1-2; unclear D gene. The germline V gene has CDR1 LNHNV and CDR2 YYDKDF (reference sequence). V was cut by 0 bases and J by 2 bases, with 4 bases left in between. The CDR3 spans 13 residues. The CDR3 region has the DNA TGTGCCACCAGCAGAGACAGGAACTATGGCTACACCTTC. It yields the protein CATSRDRNYGYTF.

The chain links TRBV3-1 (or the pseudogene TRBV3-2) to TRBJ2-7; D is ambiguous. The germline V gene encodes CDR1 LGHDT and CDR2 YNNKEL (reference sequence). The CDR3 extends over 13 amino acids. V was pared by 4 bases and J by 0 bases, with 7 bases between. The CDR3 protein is CASSPRYSYEQYF. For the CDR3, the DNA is TGTGCCAGCAGCCCTCGTTACTCCTACGAGCAGTACTTC.

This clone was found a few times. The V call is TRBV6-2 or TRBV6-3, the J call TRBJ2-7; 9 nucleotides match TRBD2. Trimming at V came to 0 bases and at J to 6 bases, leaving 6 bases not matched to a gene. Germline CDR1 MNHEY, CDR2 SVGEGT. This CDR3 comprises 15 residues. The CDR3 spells CASSYSRGLASEQYF. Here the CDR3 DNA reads TGTGCCAGCAGTTACTCGAGGGGACTAGCTAGCGAGCAGTACTTC.

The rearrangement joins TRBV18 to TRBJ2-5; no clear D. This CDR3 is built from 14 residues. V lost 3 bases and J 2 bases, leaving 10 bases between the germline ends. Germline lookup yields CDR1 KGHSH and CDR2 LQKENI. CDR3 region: CASSPEIRQETQYF. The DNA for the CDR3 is TGTGCCAGCTCACCCGAAATTAGACAAGAGACCCAGTACTTC.

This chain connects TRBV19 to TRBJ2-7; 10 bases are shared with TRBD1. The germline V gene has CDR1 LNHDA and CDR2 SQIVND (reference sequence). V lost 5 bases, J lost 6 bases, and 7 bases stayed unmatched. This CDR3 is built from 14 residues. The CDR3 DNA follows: TGTGCCAGTAGTTGGGACAGGGGTAGAGGCGAGCAGTACTTC. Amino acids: CASSWDRGRGEQYF.

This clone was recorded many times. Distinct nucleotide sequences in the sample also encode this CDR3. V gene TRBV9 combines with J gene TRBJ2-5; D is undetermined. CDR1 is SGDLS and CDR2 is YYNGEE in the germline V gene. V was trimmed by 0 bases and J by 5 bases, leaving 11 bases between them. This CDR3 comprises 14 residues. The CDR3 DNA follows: TGTGCCAGCAGCGTAGTTCCGGCGGCCGAGACCCAGTACTTC. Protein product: CASSVVPAAETQYF.

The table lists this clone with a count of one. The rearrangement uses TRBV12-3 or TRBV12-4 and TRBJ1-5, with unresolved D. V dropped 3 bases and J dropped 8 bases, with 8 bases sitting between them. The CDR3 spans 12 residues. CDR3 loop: CASSFWREPQHF. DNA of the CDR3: TGTGCCAGCAGTTTTTGGAGGGAGCCCCAGCATTTT.

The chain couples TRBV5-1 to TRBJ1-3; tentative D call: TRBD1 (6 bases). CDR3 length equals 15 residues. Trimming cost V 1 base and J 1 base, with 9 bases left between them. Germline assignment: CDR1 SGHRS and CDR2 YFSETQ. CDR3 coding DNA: TGCGCCAGCAGCTTGTACAGGGCTTCTGGAAACACCATATATTTT. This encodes CASSLYRASGNTIYF.

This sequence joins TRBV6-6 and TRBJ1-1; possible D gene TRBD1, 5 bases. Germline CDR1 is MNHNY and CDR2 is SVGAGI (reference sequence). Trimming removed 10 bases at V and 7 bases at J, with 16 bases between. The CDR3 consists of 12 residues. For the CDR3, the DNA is TGTGCCACAGTAGGGGAGGGACTTGAAGCTTTCTTT. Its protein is CATVGEGLEAFF.

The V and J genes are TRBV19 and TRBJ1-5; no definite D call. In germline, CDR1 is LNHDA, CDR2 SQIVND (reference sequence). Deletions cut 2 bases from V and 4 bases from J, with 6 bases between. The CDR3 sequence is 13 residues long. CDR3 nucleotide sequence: TGTGCCAGTAGTATACAGAAAAATCAGCCCCAGCATTTT. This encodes CASSIQKNQPQHF.